The next 14 T cell receptor beta chains were all read from a single sample in a study of blood T cell repertoires in COVID-19. The table came from immunoSEQ multiplex PCR; TCRdb's copy has only in-frame clones and leaves some out. This table has some 390,000 clones, roughly 90% appearing once. Sequences were obtained from PBMCs or T cells enriched from blood (not recorded which). These receptor sequences come from a woman aged 25 to 39 who had recovered from COVID-19.

In this sample, this clone turned up once. The CDR3, as DNA: TGTGCCAGCAGCCAAGATCTTTCTGGGGGCAGCACTGAAGCTTTCTTT. It specifies CASSQDLSGGSTEAFF. The J gene is TRBJ1-1, the V gene TRBV3-1 (or the pseudogene TRBV3-2), with TRBD1 as a possible D gene (6 bases). This CDR3 comprises 16 residues. V was trimmed by 0 bases and J by 4 bases, leaving 15 bases between them. Germline CDR1 and CDR2: LGHDT and YNNKEL (reference sequence).

The chain combines TRBV14 with TRBJ1-1; D is possibly TRBD1 (5 bases). The V end lost 0 bases, the J end lost 6 bases, and 11 bases lay between the germline ends. The V gene's germline CDR1 is SGHDN and CDR2 FVKESK. The CDR3 consists of 14 residues. The DNA of the CDR3 is TGTGCCAGCAGCCAAGATCGGGGGTTTCCTGAAGCTTTCTTT. This encodes CASSQDRGFPEAFF.

This clone was observed a single time. The chain links TRBV30 to TRBJ2-2; TRBD2 agrees at 10 bases. Per germline, CDR1 GTSNPN and CDR2 SVGIG (reference sequence). The V gene end was trimmed by 3 bases and the J gene end by 7 bases; junction bases not matched to a gene: 14. The CDR3 is made up of 17 amino acids. The CDR3 DNA reads as TGTGCCTGGAGCGTGCGCCTAGCGGGAGTTCGGGGCGGGGAGCTGTTTTTT. This gives the protein CAWSVRLAGVRGGELFF. Together with reference TRBV30 and TRBJ2-2, the CDR3 gives the full variable domain: SQTIHQWPATLVQPVGSPLSLECTVEGTSNPNLYWYRQAAGRGLQLLFYSVGIGQISSEVPQNLSASRPQDRQFILSSKKLLLSDSGFYLCAWSVRLAGVRGGELFFGEGSRLTVL.

This clone appeared once. The CDR3 DNA reads as TGTGCCACCAGTGGGTCTTCGGTCGACACACAAAATGAAAAACTGTTTTTT. It yields the protein CATSGSSVDTQNEKLFF. The rearrangement joins TRBV24-1 to TRBJ1-4, with no clear D. This CDR3 is built from 17 residues. V lost 5 bases to trimming and J lost 5 bases, with 20 bases between them. The germline V gene has CDR1 KGHDR and CDR2 SFDVKD.

The chain has TRBV7-3 and TRBJ2-1, with 8 nucleotides matching TRBD1. With 5 bases clipped from V and 3 bases from J, the junction kept 12 bases outside the gene matches. The CDR3 loop spans 17 amino acids. Germline V lookup: CDR1 SGHTA, CDR2 FQGTGA. The CDR3 sequence: CASSLNPTGASYNEQFF. DNA of the CDR3: TGTGCCAGCAGCCTAAACCCGACAGGGGCGAGCTACAATGAGCAGTTCTTC.

This chain links TRBV4-1 with TRBJ2-7, with TRBD1 identical over 12 bases. Per the germline V gene, CDR1 is MGHRA and CDR2 is YSYEKL. CDR3 length: 17 residues. The J segment lost 2 bases and the V segment lost 4 bases, leaving 9 bases of the junction unmatched. CDR3 DNA sequence: TGCGCCAGCAGCCCCGGGACAGGGGGCTATCTGCCCTACGAGCAGTACTTC. Its translation is CASSPGTGGYLPYEQYF.

The chain is built from TRBV6-4 and TRBJ1-1; the D is unclear. This CDR3 has 18 amino acids. In germline, CDR1 is MRHNA, CDR2 SNTAGT. Trimming took off 0 bases at V and 3 bases at J, with 20 bases between the two ends. Here the CDR3 DNA reads TGTGCCAGCAGTGACTCGAATCGGCGGCCCGGGAGGGACACTGAAGCTTTCTTT. The encoded protein is CASSDSNRRPGRDTEAFF.

The genes are TRBV2 and TRBJ1-4, with 7 bases aligning to TRBD1. Germline-derived CDR1 and CDR2 are SNHLY and FYNNEI. The CDR3 contains 13 residues. The V gene end was trimmed by 10 bases and the J gene end by 8 bases; junction bases not matched to a gene: 10. This CDR3 is CATNRDSEEKLFF. The CDR3 DNA reads as TGTGCCACAAACCGGGACAGTGAGGAAAAACTGTTTTTT.

The rearrangement joins TRBV7-9 to TRBJ1-4; 7 bases are shared with TRBD1. Trimming removed 7 bases from V and 4 bases from J; junction bases left unmatched: 9. Germline CDR1 is SEHNR and CDR2 is FQNEAQ (reference sequence). The CDR3 spans 15 residues. CDR3 coding DNA: TGTGCCAGCACCCAAGAAGCAGGGGGTAATGAAAAACTGTTTTTT. It specifies CASTQEAGGNEKLFF.

This rearrangement joins TRBV7-9 to TRBJ2-1; 9 bases align to TRBD1. V shed 4 bases and J 3 bases; nucleotides not matched to a gene: 13. The CDR3 runs to 18 residues. The germline gives CDR1 SEHNR, CDR2 FQNEAQ (reference sequence). The CDR3 coding sequence is TGTGCCAGCAGCTATTTGCCCGGGACAGGGAAACGCTACAATGAGCAGTTCTTC. It is translated as CASSYLPGTGKRYNEQFF.

V and J are TRBV19 and TRBJ2-3, with TRBD2 as a possible D gene (6 bases). The germline CDR1 and CDR2 sequences are LNHDA and SQIVND (reference sequence). Trimming took off 2 bases at V and 4 bases at J, with 19 bases between the two ends. This CDR3 region has 17 residues. The CDR3 DNA follows: TGTGCCAGTAGTATAAGGGAGGCGGGCCTCTTCCCAGATACGCAGTATTTT. Its protein is CASSIREAGLFPDTQYF.

The rearrangement links TRBV7-2 to TRBJ2-1, with D hard to call. The germline V gene has CDR1 SGHTA and CDR2 FQGNSA. The CDR3 is made up of 15 amino acids. Trimming pared 5 bases from V and 7 bases from J, leaving 18 bases between. CDR3 DNA: TGTGCCAGCAGCCCCCCCAGTTGGGCGTCGAATGAGCAGTTCTTC. This gives the protein CASSPPSWASNEQFF.

The V and J genes are TRBV19 and TRBJ1-5; 7 bases are shared with TRBD1. Germline lookup yields CDR1 LNHDA and CDR2 SQIVND (reference sequence). Trimming cost V 5 bases and J 3 bases; bases outside gene matches: 10. The length of the CDR3 is 16 residues. CDR3 sequence: CASSAPGQYFNQPQHF. CDR3 DNA sequence: TGTGCCAGTAGTGCCCCGGGACAGTATTTCAATCAGCCCCAGCATTTT.

This chain joins TRBV4-1 and TRBJ2-3, with D tentatively TRBD1 (5 bases). Germline CDR1 MGHRA, CDR2 YSYEKL. Trimming took 4 bases from V and 2 from J, leaving 19 bases between them. The CDR3 totals 17 residues. The CDR3: CASSPRQLSINTDTQYF. The CDR3 region has the DNA TGCGCCAGCAGCCCGCGACAGCTATCGATTAACACAGATACGCAGTATTTT.